These 23 T cell receptor beta chains were sequenced from one sample in a study of T cell repertoires in cytomegalovirus infection. These TCRs' antigens remain unknown. TCRdb processed the reads anew with MiXCR; each CDR3 protein has one entry. This table holds about 27,000 distinct CDR3 sequences, about 19% found once. Specimen: CD8+ T cells from cultured PBMCs, collected from culture after CMV antigen stimulation. The receptors were gathered from a human donor in good health (CMV status not recorded). Some clones in this sample may be carry-over from other donors' samples.

The V gene is TRBV10-3, the J gene TRBJ2-1, with 10 bases matching TRBD2. V shed 3 bases, J shed 6 bases, and the junction held 8 bases outside the gene matches. This CDR3 is built from 16 residues. Germline CDR1 is ENHRY and CDR2 is SYGVKD. CDR3 sequence: CAISDSSGRALNEQFF. CDR3 bases: TGTGCCATCAGTGATTCAAGCGGGAGGGCCCTCAATGAGCAGTTCTTC.

This clonotype appeared a few times. V usage is TRBV7-2 and J usage is TRBJ2-7; perhaps D is TRBD1 or TRBD2 (5 bases each). The CDR3 runs 15 residues. CDR1 is SGHTA, CDR2 FQGNSA, per germline. V lost 6 bases and J 6 bases, leaving 21 bases between the germline ends. The CDR3 coding sequence is TGTGCCAGCAGTGATGGGACGACGAGGGCGTCCGAGCAGTACTTC. This codes for CASSDGTTRASEQYF.

Only a few counts were recorded for this clonotype. CDR3 nucleotide sequence: TGTGCCAGCAACTTAGTTGGGGGTCCGCACGAGCAGTACTTC. Protein product: CASNLVGGPHEQYF. The rearrangement joins TRBV6-2 or TRBV6-3 to TRBJ2-7, with D tentatively TRBD1 or TRBD2 (5 bases each). V dropped 7 bases and J dropped 5 bases, with 18 bases sitting between them. Germline V gene lookup returns CDR1 MNHEY and CDR2 SVGEGT. The CDR3 spans 14 residues.

The table lists this clonotype with a few counts. The rearrangement joins TRBV7-2 to TRBJ2-5; no reliable D call. The CDR3 covers 13 residues. V was trimmed by 1 base and J by 2 bases, leaving 5 bases between them. Germline V gene lookup returns CDR1 SGHTA and CDR2 FQGNSA. The CDR3 protein is CASSLGLQETQYF. The CDR3 DNA reads TGTGCCAGCAGCTTAGGGTTACAAGAGACCCAGTACTTC. The full variable domain, its missing parts supplied by reference TRBV7-2 and TRBJ2-5, is GAGVSQSPSNKVTEKGKDVELRCDPISGHTALYWYRQSLGQGLEFLIYFQGNSAPDKSGLPSDRFSAERTGGSVSTLTIQRTQQEDSAVYLCASSLGLQETQYFGPGTRLLVL.

V and J are TRBV7-6 and TRBJ2-1; 9 positions match TRBD2. The germline V gene encodes CDR1 SGHVS and CDR2 FNYEAQ. The CDR3 is made up of 17 amino acids. The J segment lost 2 bases and the V segment lost 1 base, leaving 6 bases of the junction unmatched. CDR3 loop: CASSLDSGSWAYNEQFF. CDR3 nucleotide sequence: TGTGCCAGCAGCTTAGATAGCGGGAGCTGGGCCTACAATGAGCAGTTCTTC.

The chain recombines TRBV6-1 with TRBJ1-5; no definite D call. The CDR3 totals 18 residues. Trimming left V 0 bases short and J 1 base short, with 16 bases between. Germline V gene sequence: CDR1 MNHNS, CDR2 SASEGT. CDR3 bases: TGTGCCAGCAGTGAAGCGCTTCGGGCCCGAGGGAGCAATCAGCCCCAGCATTTT. Its protein product is CASSEALRARGSNQPQHF.

V usage is TRBV29-1 and J usage is TRBJ2-2, with TRBD1 matching over 7 bases. V gave up 5 bases and J gave up 2 bases; unmatched junction bases: 5. The CDR3 has 14 amino acids. In germline, CDR1 is SQVTM, CDR2 ANQGSEA. CDR3 sequence: CSVSRDSNTGELFF. The CDR3 DNA sequence: TGCAGCGTTTCCCGGGACAGTAACACCGGGGAGCTGTTTTTT.

This clonotype came up a few times. The chain recombines TRBV7-8 with TRBJ2-7; no definite D call. The CDR3 loop spans 15 amino acids. Per the germline V gene, CDR1 is SGHVS and CDR2 is FQNEAQ. Deletions cut 3 bases from V and 0 bases from J, with 12 bases between. This CDR3 reads CASSFTPESSYEQYF. The CDR3 DNA is TGTGCCAGCAGCTTTACTCCGGAAAGCTCCTACGAGCAGTACTTC.

The CDR3 here is CASSAEGSPVGYGYTF. DNA for the CDR3: TGTGCCAGCAGCGCCGAGGGGTCCCCCGTGGGCTATGGCTACACCTTC. The V gene is TRBV7-8, the J gene TRBJ1-2, with D tentatively TRBD1 (5 bases). CDR3 length: 16 amino acids. Between the trimmed V and J ends, which lost 5 bases and 4 bases, there was a span of 20 bases. Per the germline V gene, CDR1 is SGHVS and CDR2 is FQNEAQ.

The chain has TRBV2 and TRBJ2-4; the D is unclear. Trimming took 6 bases from V and 6 from J, leaving 18 bases between them. The CDR3 totals 15 residues. Germline values: CDR1 SNHLY, CDR2 FYNNEI. CDR3 in amino acids: CASSALPPMGNIQYF. As DNA, the CDR3 is TGTGCCAGCAGCGCCCTCCCCCCCATGGGAAACATTCAGTACTTC.

In this sample, this clonotype turned up a few times. V gene TRBV7-2 combines with J gene TRBJ2-5, with 9 nucleotides matching TRBD2. The CDR3 consists of 15 residues. Germline assignment: CDR1 SGHTA and CDR2 FQGNSA. J gave up 5 bases and V 1 base, and 5 bases lay outside the gene matches. The CDR3 DNA reads TGTGCCAGCAGCTTAGAACTAGCGGGCGGGGAGACCCAGTACTTC. Amino acids: CASSLELAGGETQYF.

CDR3 in amino acids: CASRSGTGAHEQYF. In nucleotides, the CDR3 is TGTGCCAGCAGATCCGGGACAGGGGCTCACGAGCAGTACTTC. J is TRBJ2-7 and V is TRBV12-3 or TRBV12-4; 10 bases agree with TRBD1. With 6 bases clipped from V and 5 bases from J, the junction kept 7 bases outside the gene matches. The CDR3 is 14 amino acids.

This chain links TRBV7-2 with TRBJ2-3; D gene uncertain. This CDR3 has 14 residues. CDR1 is SGHTA, CDR2 FQGNSA, per germline. V gave up 7 bases and J gave up 8 bases, with 19 bases separating them. CDR3 in amino acids: CASTQVGLGVTQYF. DNA of the CDR3: TGTGCCAGCACCCAGGTCGGTCTGGGCGTTACGCAGTATTTT.

This chain links TRBV7-2 with TRBJ1-4, with 9 bases aligning to TRBD1. V trimming: 2 bases; J trimming: 9 bases; junction bases outside the gene matches: 4. The germline V gene encodes CDR1 SGHTA and CDR2 FQGNSA. CDR3 size: 14 residues. The CDR3 bases are TGTGCCAGCAGCTTACTGACAGGGGGGAAAAAACTGTTTTTT. Translated, it gives CASSLLTGGKKLFF.

As regards this clonotype: One end of the junction fails to match germline, which may point to a read error. The CDR3 DNA follows: TGTGCCAGCAGCTTAGCTCTAGGCTCCAACAATGAGCAGTTCTTC. Translation: CASSLALGSNNEQFF. The chain uses TRBV7-2 and TRBJ2-1; D not resolved. CDR3 length: 15 amino acids. The germline CDR1 and CDR2 sequences are SGHTA and FQGNSA.

The sample holds one count of this clonotype. The chain is built from TRBV7-9 and TRBJ1-1, with 7 positions matching TRBD1. J lost 1 base, V lost 2 bases, and 7 bases had no gene match. CDR1 is SEHNR, CDR2 FQNEAQ, per germline (reference sequence). The CDR3 sequence is 16 residues long. CDR3 in amino acids: CASSLIGGVGNTEAFF. Here the CDR3 DNA reads TGTGCCAGCAGCTTAATAGGGGGCGTAGGGAACACTGAAGCTTTCTTT. The variable domain in full, with the rest retrieved from reference TRBV7-9 and TRBJ1-1, is DTGVSQNPRHKITKRGQNVTFRCDPISEHNRLYWYRQTLGQGPEFLTYFQNEAQLEKSRLLSDRFSAERPKGSFSTLEIQRTEQGDSAMYLCASSLIGGVGNTEAFFGQGTRLTVV.

This clonotype was seen a few times. The chain combines TRBV25-1 with TRBJ2-7; D is ambiguous. Trimming removed 3 bases from V and 2 bases from J, with 14 bases in between. Germline assignment: CDR1 MGHDK and CDR2 SYGVNS. The CDR3 covers 15 residues. CDR3 sequence reads: CASSDPAAVTYEQYF. As DNA, the CDR3 is TGTGCCAGCAGTGACCCCGCAGCAGTTACCTACGAGCAGTACTTC.

This clonotype was picked up a small number of times. The gene calls are TRBV12-3 or TRBV12-4 and TRBJ2-7, with D perhaps TRBD2 (5 bases). Trimming took 3 bases from V and 3 from J, leaving 9 bases between them. The CDR3 extends over 13 amino acids. The CDR3 sequence: CASSFLAHYEQYF. In DNA, the CDR3 is TGTGCCAGCAGTTTTTTAGCGCACTACGAGCAGTACTTC.

The V call is TRBV7-2, the J call TRBJ1-2; possible D gene TRBD1, 5 bases. Germline values: CDR1 SGHTA, CDR2 FQGNSA. CDR3 size: 14 residues. V was pared by 5 bases and J by 3 bases, with 13 bases between. This chain's CDR3 is CASSDRTNYYGYTF. CDR3 DNA sequence: TGTGCCAGCAGCGACCGGACAAATTACTATGGCTACACCTTC.

The gene calls are TRBV10-3 and TRBJ1-4; D remains ambiguous. Per the germline V gene, CDR1 is ENHRY and CDR2 is SYGVKD. The CDR3 runs 13 residues. V lost 2 bases, J lost 7 bases, and 8 bases lay in between. The chain's CDR3 is CAISEVLVEKLFF. CDR3 coding DNA: TGTGCCATCAGTGAGGTCCTCGTTGAAAAACTGTTTTTT.

The gene calls are TRBV28 and TRBJ2-1, with D perhaps matching TRBD2 (6 bases). The CDR3 contains 14 residues. Germline CDR1 MDHEN, CDR2 SYDVKM. V was clipped by 5 bases and J by 4 bases, with 12 bases between them. CDR3 sequence reads: CASSEGRGYNEQFF. In nucleotides, the CDR3 is TGTGCCAGCAGTGAGGGGCGGGGTTACAATGAGCAGTTCTTC.

This clonotype was found many times. This chain connects TRBV7-9 to TRBJ2-5; D not resolved. V was trimmed by 2 bases and J by 3 bases, leaving 13 bases between them. This CDR3 contains 15 residues. Germline assignment: CDR1 SEHNR and CDR2 FQNEAQ (reference sequence). The CDR3 DNA reads TGTGCCAGCAGCTTACAGGCTGGGTCAGAAGAGACCCAGTACTTC. Its protein product is CASSLQAGSEETQYF.

This clonotype turned up a few times. The chain combines TRBV20-1 with TRBJ1-4; D uncertain. Trimming took off 4 bases at V and 8 bases at J, with 11 bases between the two ends. In germline, CDR1 is DFQATT, CDR2 SNEGSKA (reference sequence). The CDR3 has 12 amino acids. CDR3 coding DNA: TGCAGTGCTAAAAGGGTGGGCGAAAAACTGTTTTTT. It codes for CSAKRVGEKLFF.